This T cell receptor (beta chain) was observed in a study of blood T cell repertoires in COVID-19. Study-level information: Sources were T cells, B-cell-depleted T cells, or PBMCs; the material itself was cDNA or gDNA.

The germline V gene encodes CDR1 LNHDA and CDR2 SQIVND (reference sequence). This CDR3 has 13 residues. V lost 3 bases, J lost 7 bases, and 10 bases lay in between. TCRdb's table, derived via immunoSEQ multiplex PCR, lists solely in-frame clones and lacks some. The sample contains approximately 300,000 clones, about four fifths of which appear only once. Sequencing was done on a sample of peripheral blood. This TCR derives from a person aged 65-85 years with COVID-19, enrolled during active disease. The genes are TRBV19 and TRBJ1-5; a possible D gene is TRBD1 (5 bases). This CDR3 reads CASSMGGFQPQHF. CDR3 in DNA: TGTGCCAGTAGTATGGGGGGTTTCCAGCCCCAGCATTTT.